What follows are 23 T cell receptor beta chains derived from one specimen sequenced in a study of T cell repertoires in cytomegalovirus infection (dated by TCRdb to between 2018 and 2021). Reads for this sample came from an Illumina HiSeq 1500. The public sequencing data were trimmed at Q25 with fastp and processed into clonotypes with MiXCR by TCRdb, which kept only in-frame beta chains. Each CDR3 protein gets just one entry, which takes the most common genes and DNA from the rows behind it. This sample gives fewer than 300,000 distinct CDR3 sequences in total; more than 20% of them show up just once. The ten largest clonotypes hold approximately 15% of the sample. Sequencing input: PBMCs. All receptors derive from a human donor in good health (CMV status not recorded). Some clones in this sample may be carry-over from other donors' samples.

The CDR3 DNA follows: TGTGCCAGCAGCCACGGGACTAGCGGGACCCTCCAAGAGACCCAGTACTTC. As protein: CASSHGTSGTLQETQYF. The rearrangement joins TRBV5-5 to TRBJ2-5; 13 bases are a match to TRBD2. V lost 4 bases and J lost 1; bases outside the gene matches: 7. The CDR3 consists of 17 residues. Looked up from germline, CDR1 is SGHKS and CDR2 is YYEKEE (reference sequence).

V is TRBV28 and J is TRBJ2-1; unclear D gene. CDR1 is MDHEN and CDR2 is SYDVKM in the germline V gene. Trimming shortened V by 6 bases and J by 1 base, and 13 bases separated the two germline ends. CDR3 length: 15 amino acids. CDR3 DNA sequence: TGTGCCAGCAGATCCCGTCTAGGATCCTACAATGAGCAGTTCTTC. It specifies CASRSRLGSYNEQFF.

This clonotype appeared many times. The CDR3 reads CASNRPGLAGGLERNEQFF. The CDR3 nucleotides are TGTGCCAGCAATCGGCCGGGACTAGCGGGGGGGCTTGAGAGGAATGAGCAGTTCTTC. The chain links TRBV12-3 or TRBV12-4 to TRBJ2-1; 16 bases match TRBD2. This CDR3 has 19 residues. Trimming took 7 bases from V and 7 from J; bases not matched to a gene: 16.

This clonotype turned up a few times. The chain couples TRBV20-1 to TRBJ2-7; TRBD1 is a possible D gene (5 bases). V was cut by 0 bases and J by 0 bases, with 12 bases left in between. The germline gives CDR1 DFQATT, CDR2 SNEGSKA (reference sequence). The CDR3 has 15 amino acids. CDR3 loop: CSARDLQGSSYEQYF. In DNA, the CDR3 is TGCAGTGCTAGAGATCTGCAGGGAAGCTCCTACGAGCAGTACTTC.

This sequence joins TRBV29-1 and TRBJ2-1; TRBD1 agrees at 7 bases. This CDR3 has 14 residues. V shed 3 bases and J 1 base; nucleotides not matched to a gene: 3. Germline loops: CDR1 SQVTM, CDR2 ANQGSEA. CDR3: CSVEGQRSYNEQFF. CDR3 nucleotide sequence: TGCAGCGTTGAGGGACAGAGGTCCTACAATGAGCAGTTCTTC.

This clonotype was counted ten times or more. The V and J genes are TRBV11-2 and TRBJ2-7, with 7 positions matching TRBD1. Germline trimming cut 1 base from V and 4 bases from J; bases unmatched to any gene: 7. CDR3 length: 15 amino acids. CDR1 and CDR2 (germline): SGHAT, FQNNGV. In nucleotides, the CDR3 is TGTGCCAGCAGCTTAGGCGAGGGGGCGACATACGAGCAGTACTTC. It specifies CASSLGEGATYEQYF.

The CDR3 coding sequence is TGTGCCAGCAGCTTGGACAGGGCCACTAACTATGGCTACACCTTC. Amino acids: CASSLDRATNYGYTF. The chain links TRBV28 to TRBJ1-2; 8 positions match TRBD1. The CDR3 loop spans 15 amino acids. Germline-derived CDR1 and CDR2 are MDHEN and SYDVKM. The V segment lost 6 bases and the J segment 0 bases; nucleotides outside the gene matches: 6.

The rearrangement links TRBV7-9 to TRBJ2-3; perhaps TRBD2 as D (5 bases). V dropped 1 base and J dropped 6 bases, with 8 bases sitting between them. Germline V gene data show CDR1 as SEHNR and CDR2 as FQNEAQ (reference sequence). The CDR3 has 13 amino acids. CDR3 sequence: CASSLDGGDTQYF. CDR3 DNA sequence: TGTGCCAGCAGCTTAGACGGCGGGGATACGCAGTATTTT.

The chain joins TRBV12-3 or TRBV12-4 to TRBJ2-1, with D tentatively TRBD2 (5 bases). The V end lost 8 bases, the J end lost 9 bases, and 20 bases lay between the germline ends. This CDR3 has 14 amino acids. CDR3 sequence: CASAGPEGFTEQFF. The CDR3 coding sequence is TGTGCCAGCGCGGGCCCCGAGGGTTTCACTGAGCAGTTCTTC.

The V and J genes are TRBV7-9 and TRBJ2-1; 14 bases are shared with TRBD2. The ends lost 5 bases at V and 8 bases at J; junction bases unmatched: 8. CDR1 SEHNR and CDR2 FQNEAQ come from the germline V gene (reference sequence). The CDR3 has 16 residues. CDR3 sequence reads: CASSPRLAGGIYEQFF. CDR3 bases: TGTGCCAGCAGCCCCCGACTAGCGGGAGGGATATATGAGCAGTTCTTC.

This clonotype came up a few times. CDR3 nucleotide sequence: TGCGCCAGCTCACACCTCACAGATACGCAGTATTTT. As protein: CASSHLTDTQYF. The chain links TRBV4-1 to TRBJ2-3; D not certain. The V and J ends lost 8 bases and 2 bases respectively, with 8 bases between them. This CDR3 has 12 amino acids. Germline V gives CDR1 MGHRA, CDR2 YSYEKL.

There are a few counts of this clonotype. The chain links TRBV6-2 or TRBV6-3 to TRBJ2-1; tentatively, D is TRBD1 or TRBD2 (5 bases each). The V and J ends lost 5 bases and 7 bases respectively, with 15 bases between them. Germline-derived CDR1 and CDR2 are MNHEY and SVGEGT. CDR3 size: 14 residues. The CDR3 DNA sequence: TGTGCCAGCAGTGACCCAGGGAGTGCGAATGAGCAGTTCTTC. It codes for CASSDPGSANEQFF.

This clonotype was detected a few times. The chain combines TRBV6-2 or TRBV6-3 with TRBJ1-2; D unclear. The V gene's germline CDR1 is MNHEY and CDR2 SVGEGT. V was cut by 7 bases and J by 4 bases, with 22 bases left in between. This CDR3 is built from 16 residues. The CDR3 region has the DNA TGTGCCAGCATCCAGAGGGTCCCGGGAACCCGCTATGGCTACACCTTC. Residues: CASIQRVPGTRYGYTF.

This clonotype was picked up one time. The CDR3 region has the DNA TGTGCCAGCACGGTGGCTCCTTACAATGAGCAGTTCTTC. It encodes CASTVAPYNEQFF. The rearrangement joins TRBV7-6 to TRBJ2-1; D is ambiguous. Trimming stripped 7 bases from V and 4 bases from J, with 11 bases between. Per germline, CDR1 SGHVS and CDR2 FNYEAQ. This CDR3 comprises 13 residues.

This clonotype was detected many times. CDR3 amino acids: CASSSIRETQYF. In nucleotides, the CDR3 is TGTGCCAGCAGCTCCATTCGGGAGACCCAGTACTTC. The genes are TRBV7-2 and TRBJ2-5, with no clear D. Trimming cost V 4 bases and J 5 bases, with 8 bases left between them. CDR1 and CDR2 from the germline V gene are SGHTA and FQGNSA. The CDR3 loop spans 12 amino acids.

This clonotype was detected only a few times. CDR3 in DNA: TGTGCCAGCAGTGAACTAGCGGGGGGGGGAGAGCAGTTCTTC. Its translation: CASSELAGGGEQFF. The chain uses TRBV6-4 and TRBJ2-1; 13 nucleotides match TRBD2. The J segment lost 10 bases and the V segment lost 3 bases, leaving 3 bases of the junction unmatched. The CDR3 sequence is 14 residues long. CDR1 MRHNA and CDR2 SNTAGT come from the germline V gene.

The DNA for the CDR3 is TGCAGTGCTAGAGATCCCAGGGACGGCGGCTACACCTTC. Translated: CSARDPRDGGYTF. The rearrangement links TRBV20-1 to TRBJ1-2, with TRBD1 as a possible D gene (5 bases). Deletions cut 0 bases from V and 8 bases from J, with 13 bases between. The CDR3 extends over 13 amino acids. Germline CDR1 DFQATT, CDR2 SNEGSKA (reference sequence).

The V call is TRBV20-1, the J call TRBJ2-6; D tentatively reads TRBD1 or TRBD2 (6 bases each). The germline gives CDR1 DFQATT, CDR2 SNEGSKA (reference sequence). With 1 base removed from V and 4 bases from J, the gap between germline ends came to 14 bases. The CDR3 is made up of 16 amino acids. The DNA for the CDR3 is TGCAGTGCTAGAGGATCCGGGGGCCCAGGGGCCAACGTCCTGACTTTC. Its protein is CSARGSGGPGANVLTF.

This chain joins TRBV29-1 and TRBJ2-7; 10 bases match TRBD2. The germline V gene has CDR1 SQVTM and CDR2 ANQGSEA. The V and J ends lost 6 bases and 5 bases, in that order; junction bases with no gene match: 10. CDR3 length equals 14 residues. The CDR3 here is CSVDLAGVRNEQYF. CDR3 nucleotide sequence: TGCAGCGTGGACCTAGCGGGAGTGCGGAACGAGCAGTACTTC.

This clonotype has just one count. This chain joins TRBV5-1 and TRBJ2-3, with D perhaps TRBD1 (5 bases). This CDR3 region has 16 residues. Germline V gene lookup returns CDR1 SGHRS and CDR2 YFSETQ. Trimming removed 1 base at V and 1 base at J, with 13 bases between. CDR3 in amino acids: CASSLIITGGTDTQYF. CDR3 coding DNA: TGCGCCAGCAGCTTGATAATTACAGGAGGCACAGATACGCAGTATTTT.

This clonotype has just a few counts. J is TRBJ2-3 and V is TRBV7-2; possibly TRBD2 for D (6 bases). CDR1 and CDR2 (germline): SGHTA, FQGNSA. Trimming cost V 3 bases and J 6 bases, with 10 bases left between them. The CDR3 runs 13 residues. This CDR3 is CASSFVGGDTQYF. CDR3 DNA: TGTGCCAGCAGCTTCGTGGGGGGTGATACGCAGTATTTT.

The rearrangement joins TRBV20-1 to TRBJ2-7; no clear D gene. From germline, CDR1 is DFQATT and CDR2 SNEGSKA (reference sequence). V lost 0 bases, J lost 3 bases, and 9 bases lay in between. CDR3 size: 13 residues. CDR3 nucleotides: TGCAGTGCTAGAGATGCACAGTTCTACGAGCAGTACTTC. Amino acids: CSARDAQFYEQYF.

This clonotype has just a few counts. The CDR3, as DNA: TGTGCCAGCAGCCACATGGGGGATTCAGTCAAAAACATTCAGTACTTC. It translates to CASSHMGDSVKNIQYF. V gene TRBV28 combines with J gene TRBJ2-4, with D perhaps being TRBD1 or TRBD2 (5 bases each). This CDR3 has 16 residues. Per germline, CDR1 MDHEN and CDR2 SYDVKM. Trimming cost V 6 bases and J 3 bases, with 18 bases left between them.